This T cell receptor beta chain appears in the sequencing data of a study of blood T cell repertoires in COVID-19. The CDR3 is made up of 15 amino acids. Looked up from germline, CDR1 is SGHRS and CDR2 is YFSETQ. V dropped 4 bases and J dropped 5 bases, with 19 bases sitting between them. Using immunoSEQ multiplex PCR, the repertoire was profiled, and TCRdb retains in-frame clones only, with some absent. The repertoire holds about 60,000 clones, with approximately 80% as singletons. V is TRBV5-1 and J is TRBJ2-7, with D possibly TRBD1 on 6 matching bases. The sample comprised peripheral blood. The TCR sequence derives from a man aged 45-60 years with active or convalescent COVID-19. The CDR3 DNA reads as TGCGCCAGCAGCATGACACCGGGACACAACGACGAGCAGTACTTC. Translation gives CASSMTPGHNDEQYF.